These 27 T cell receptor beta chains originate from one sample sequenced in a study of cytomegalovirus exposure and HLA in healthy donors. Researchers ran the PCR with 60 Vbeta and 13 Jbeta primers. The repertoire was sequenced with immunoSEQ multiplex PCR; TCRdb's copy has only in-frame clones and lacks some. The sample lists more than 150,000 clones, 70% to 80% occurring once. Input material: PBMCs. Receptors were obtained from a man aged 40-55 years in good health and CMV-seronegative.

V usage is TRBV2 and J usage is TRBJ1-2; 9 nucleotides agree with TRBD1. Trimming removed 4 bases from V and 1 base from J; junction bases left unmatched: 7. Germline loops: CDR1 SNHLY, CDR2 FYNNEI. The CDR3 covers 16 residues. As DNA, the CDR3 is TGTGCCAGCAGTGGACTCCGGGACAGGGATAACTATGGCTACACCTTC. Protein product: CASSGLRDRDNYGYTF.

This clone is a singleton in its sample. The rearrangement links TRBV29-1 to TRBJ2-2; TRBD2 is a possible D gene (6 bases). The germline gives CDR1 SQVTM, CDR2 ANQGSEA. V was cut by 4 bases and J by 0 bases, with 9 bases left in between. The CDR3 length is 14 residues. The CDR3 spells CSVVPSANTGELFF. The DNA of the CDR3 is TGCAGCGTTGTGCCTAGCGCGAACACCGGGGAGCTGTTTTTT.

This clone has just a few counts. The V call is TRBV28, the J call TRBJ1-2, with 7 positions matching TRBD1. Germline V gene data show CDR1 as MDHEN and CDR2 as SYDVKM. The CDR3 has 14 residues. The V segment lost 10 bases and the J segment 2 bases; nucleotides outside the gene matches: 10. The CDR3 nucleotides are TGTGCCACTTACCGGCAACAGGGGAACTATGGCTACACCTTC. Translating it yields CATYRQQGNYGYTF.

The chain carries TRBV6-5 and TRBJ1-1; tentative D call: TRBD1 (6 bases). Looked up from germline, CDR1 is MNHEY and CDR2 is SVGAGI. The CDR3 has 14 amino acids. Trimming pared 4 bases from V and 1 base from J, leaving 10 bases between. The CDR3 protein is CASSFGGENTEAFF. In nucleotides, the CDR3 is TGTGCCAGCAGTTTTGGGGGCGAGAACACTGAAGCTTTCTTT.

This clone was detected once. The CDR3 bases are TGTGCCAGCAGTTCCGACGGACTGAACTCTGGAAACACCATATATTTT. Protein sequence: CASSSDGLNSGNTIYF. The chain combines TRBV7-6 with TRBJ1-3, with D unresolved. The CDR3 is 16 amino acids. Trimming pared 6 bases from V and 0 bases from J, leaving 15 bases between. The germline gives CDR1 SGHVS, CDR2 FNYEAQ.

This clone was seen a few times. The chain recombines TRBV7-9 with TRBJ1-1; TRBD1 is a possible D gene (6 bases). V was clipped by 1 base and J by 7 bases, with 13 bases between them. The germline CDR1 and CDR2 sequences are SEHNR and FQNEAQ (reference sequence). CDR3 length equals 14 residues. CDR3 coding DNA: TGTGCCAGCAGCTTAGACGGGGGGGCCGGTGAAGCTTTCTTT. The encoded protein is CASSLDGGAGEAFF.

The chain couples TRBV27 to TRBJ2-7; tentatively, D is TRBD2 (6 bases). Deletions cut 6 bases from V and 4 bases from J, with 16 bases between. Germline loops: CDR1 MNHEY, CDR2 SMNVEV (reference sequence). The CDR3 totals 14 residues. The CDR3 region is CASSLSGLPYEQYF. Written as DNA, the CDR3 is TGTGCCAGCAGCTTGAGCGGGCTACCTTACGAGCAGTACTTC.

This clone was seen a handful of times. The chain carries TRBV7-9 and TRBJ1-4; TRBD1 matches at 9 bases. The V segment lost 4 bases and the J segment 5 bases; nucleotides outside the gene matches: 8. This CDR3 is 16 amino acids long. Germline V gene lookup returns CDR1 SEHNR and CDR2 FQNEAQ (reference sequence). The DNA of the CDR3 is TGTGCCAGCAGCTCGTATTTGACAGGGGGAAATGAAAAACTGTTTTTT. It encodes CASSSYLTGGNEKLFF.

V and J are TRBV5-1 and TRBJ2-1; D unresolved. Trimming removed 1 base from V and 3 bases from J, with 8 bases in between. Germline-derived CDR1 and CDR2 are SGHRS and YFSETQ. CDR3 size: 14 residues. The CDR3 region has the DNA TGCGCCAGCAGCTTGATGGCAGACTACAATGAGCAGTTCTTC. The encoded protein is CASSLMADYNEQFF.

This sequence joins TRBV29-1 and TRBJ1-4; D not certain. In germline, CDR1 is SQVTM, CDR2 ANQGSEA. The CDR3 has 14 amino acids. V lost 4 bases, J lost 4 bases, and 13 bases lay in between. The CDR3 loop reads CSVGDTAGNEKLFF. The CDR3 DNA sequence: TGCAGCGTTGGTGACACCGCGGGTAATGAAAAACTGTTTTTT.

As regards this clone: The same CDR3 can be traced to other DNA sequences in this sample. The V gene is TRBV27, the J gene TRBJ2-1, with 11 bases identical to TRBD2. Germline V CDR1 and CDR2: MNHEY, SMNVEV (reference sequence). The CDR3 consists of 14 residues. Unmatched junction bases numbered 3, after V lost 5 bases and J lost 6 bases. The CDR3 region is CASSLAGGSNEQFF. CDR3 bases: TGTGCCAGCAGTCTAGCGGGAGGTAGCAATGAGCAGTTCTTC.

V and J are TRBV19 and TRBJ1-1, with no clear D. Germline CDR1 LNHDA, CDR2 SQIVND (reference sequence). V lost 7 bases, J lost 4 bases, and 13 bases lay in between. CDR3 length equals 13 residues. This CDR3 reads CASIRGLGTEAFF. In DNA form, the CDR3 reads TGTGCCAGTATCCGGGGTTTAGGCACTGAAGCTTTCTTT.

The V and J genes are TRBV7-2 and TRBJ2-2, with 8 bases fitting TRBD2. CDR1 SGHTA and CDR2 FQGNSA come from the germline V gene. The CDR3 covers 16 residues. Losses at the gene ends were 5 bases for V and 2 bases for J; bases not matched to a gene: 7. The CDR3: CASSQSTSGNTGELFF. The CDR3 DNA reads TGTGCCAGCAGCCAAAGTACTAGCGGTAACACCGGGGAGCTGTTTTTT.

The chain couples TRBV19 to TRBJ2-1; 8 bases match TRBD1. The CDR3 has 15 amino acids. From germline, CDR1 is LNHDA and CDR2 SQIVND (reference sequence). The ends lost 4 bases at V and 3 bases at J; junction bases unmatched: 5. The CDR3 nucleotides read TGTGCCAGTAGTACCCACGGACAGGGCTACAATGAGCAGTTCTTC. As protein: CASSTHGQGYNEQFF.

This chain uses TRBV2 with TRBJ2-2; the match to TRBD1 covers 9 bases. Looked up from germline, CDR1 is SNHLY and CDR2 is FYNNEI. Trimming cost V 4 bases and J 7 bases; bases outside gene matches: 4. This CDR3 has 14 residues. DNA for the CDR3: TGTGCCAGCAGTGCCGGGACAGGGTACGGGGAGCTGTTTTTT. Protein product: CASSAGTGYGELFF.

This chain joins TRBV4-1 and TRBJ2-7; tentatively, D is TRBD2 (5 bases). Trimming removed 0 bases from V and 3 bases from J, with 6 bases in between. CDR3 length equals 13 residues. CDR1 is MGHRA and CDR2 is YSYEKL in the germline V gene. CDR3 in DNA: TGCGCCAGCAGCCAAGATCGGGGCTACGAGCAGTACTTC. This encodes CASSQDRGYEQYF.

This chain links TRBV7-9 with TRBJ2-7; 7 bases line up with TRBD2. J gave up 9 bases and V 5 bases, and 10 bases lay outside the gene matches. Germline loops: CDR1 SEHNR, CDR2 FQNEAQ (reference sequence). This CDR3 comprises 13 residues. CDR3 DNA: TGTGCCAGCAGCCATCTAGCGGAGCATGGGCAGTACTTC. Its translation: CASSHLAEHGQYF. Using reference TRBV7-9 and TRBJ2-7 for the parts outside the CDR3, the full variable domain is DTGVSQNPRHKITKRGQNVTFRCDPISEHNRLYWYRQTLGQGPEFLTYFQNEAQLEKSRLLSDRFSAERPKGSFSTLEIQRTEQGDSAMYLCASSHLAEHGQYFGPGTRLTVT.

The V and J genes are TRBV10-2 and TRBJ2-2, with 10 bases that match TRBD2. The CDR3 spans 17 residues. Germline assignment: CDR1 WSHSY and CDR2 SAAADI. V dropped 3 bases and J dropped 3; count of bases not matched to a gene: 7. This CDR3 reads CASSDPSGRADTGELFF. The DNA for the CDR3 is TGCGCCAGCAGTGACCCTAGCGGGAGAGCGGACACCGGGGAGCTGTTTTTT.

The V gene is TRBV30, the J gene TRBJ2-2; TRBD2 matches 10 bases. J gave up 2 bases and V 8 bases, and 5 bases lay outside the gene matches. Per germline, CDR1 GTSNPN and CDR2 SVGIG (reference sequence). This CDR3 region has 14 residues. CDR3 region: CAHRTSGNTGELFF. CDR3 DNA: TGTGCCCATCGGACTAGCGGAAACACCGGGGAGCTGTTTTTT.

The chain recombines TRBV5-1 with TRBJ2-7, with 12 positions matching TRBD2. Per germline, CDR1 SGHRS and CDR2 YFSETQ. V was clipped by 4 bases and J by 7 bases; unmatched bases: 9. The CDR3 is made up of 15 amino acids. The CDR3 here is CASSQLAGGPGEQYF. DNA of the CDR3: TGCGCCAGCAGCCAGCTAGCGGGAGGGCCGGGAGAGCAGTACTTC.

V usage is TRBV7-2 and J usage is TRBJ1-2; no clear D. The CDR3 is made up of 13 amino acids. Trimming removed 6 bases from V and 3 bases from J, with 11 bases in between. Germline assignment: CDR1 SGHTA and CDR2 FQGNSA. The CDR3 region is CASSSYGDYGYTF. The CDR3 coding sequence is TGTGCCAGCAGTTCGTACGGAGACTATGGCTACACCTTC. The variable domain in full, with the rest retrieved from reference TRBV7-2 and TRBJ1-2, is GAGVSQSPSNKVTEKGKDVELRCDPISGHTALYWYRQSLGQGLEFLIYFQGNSAPDKSGLPSDRFSAERTGGSVSTLTIQRTQQEDSAVYLCASSSYGDYGYTFGSGTRLTVV.

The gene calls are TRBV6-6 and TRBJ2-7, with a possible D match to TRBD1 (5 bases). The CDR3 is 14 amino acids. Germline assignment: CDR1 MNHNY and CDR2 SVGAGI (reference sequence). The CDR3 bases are TGTGCTTGTAGAAGACAGCGTTTCTCCTACGAGCAGTACTTC. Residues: CACRRQRFSYEQYF.

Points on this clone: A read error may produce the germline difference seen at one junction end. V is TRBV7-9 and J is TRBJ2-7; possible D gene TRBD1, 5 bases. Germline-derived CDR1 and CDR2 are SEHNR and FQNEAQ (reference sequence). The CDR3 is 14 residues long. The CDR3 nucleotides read TGTTCCAGCAGCTTAGTACAGGAATCCTACGAGCAGTACTTC. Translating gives CSSSLVQESYEQYF.

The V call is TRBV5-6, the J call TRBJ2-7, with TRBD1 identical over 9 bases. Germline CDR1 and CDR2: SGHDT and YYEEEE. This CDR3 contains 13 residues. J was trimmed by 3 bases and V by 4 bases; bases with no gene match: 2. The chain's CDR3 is CASSRQGDYEQYV. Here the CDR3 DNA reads TGTGCCAGCAGCCGACAGGGGGACTACGAGCAGTACGTC.

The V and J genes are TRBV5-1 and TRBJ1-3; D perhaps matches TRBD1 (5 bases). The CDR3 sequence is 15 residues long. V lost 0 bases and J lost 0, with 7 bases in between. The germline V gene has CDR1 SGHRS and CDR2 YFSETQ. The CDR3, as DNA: TGCGCCAGCAGCTTGGAAACAGGCTCTGGAAACACCATATATTTT. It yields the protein CASSLETGSGNTIYF.

DNA of the CDR3: TGCGCCAGCAGCTCCACCGGCCGGGGAGTATGGGAAAAACTGTTTTTT. Protein product: CASSSTGRGVWEKLFF. The chain joins TRBV5-1 to TRBJ1-4; unclear D gene. CDR1 and CDR2 from the germline V gene are SGHRS and YFSETQ. This CDR3 is 16 amino acids long. The V and J ends lost 3 bases and 8 bases respectively, with 20 bases between them.

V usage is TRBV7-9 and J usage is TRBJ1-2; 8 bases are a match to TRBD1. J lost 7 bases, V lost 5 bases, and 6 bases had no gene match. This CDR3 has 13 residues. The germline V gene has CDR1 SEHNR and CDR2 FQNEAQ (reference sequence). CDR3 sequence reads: CASSPRGRGGYTF. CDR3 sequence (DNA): TGTGCCAGCAGCCCCAGGGGGCGGGGTGGCTACACCTTC.